Each of the 19 T cell receptor beta chains below was sequenced from the same sample in a study of T cell responses to AZD1222 COVID-19 vaccine. Assay: immunoSEQ multiplex PCR; the TCRdb copy retains only in-frame clones and omits some. Here the sample spans fewer than 200,000 clones, around 92% being singletons. Here the sequenced sample was peripheral blood, taken on day 0 of AZD1222 vaccination. The receptors come from an adult in good health.

This chain links TRBV28 with TRBJ2-7; a possible D gene is TRBD1 (8 bases). This CDR3 is built from 14 residues. Germline V gives CDR1 MDHEN, CDR2 SYDVKM. Between the trimmed V and J ends, which lost 6 bases and 2 bases, there was a span of 14 bases. The CDR3 DNA reads as TGTGCCAGCAGGGGGGGGACAGGAACCTACGAGCAGTACTTC. It encodes CASRGGTGTYEQYF.

The chain couples TRBV19 to TRBJ2-1; tentatively, D is TRBD1 (5 bases). V lost 7 bases to trimming and J lost 3 bases, with 10 bases between them. CDR1 is LNHDA, CDR2 SQIVND, per germline (reference sequence). CDR3 length: 13 amino acids. For the CDR3, the DNA is TGTGCCAGTAAGACAGCCCTCTACAATGAGCAGTTCTTC. This sequence encodes CASKTALYNEQFF.

V usage is TRBV6-5 and J usage is TRBJ1-3; D is unresolved. Trimming cost V 5 bases and J 0 bases, with 8 bases left between them. Germline lookup yields CDR1 MNHEY and CDR2 SVGAGI. This CDR3 contains 14 residues. The CDR3 region is CASSPSFSGNTIYF. The CDR3 DNA is TGTGCCAGCAGTCCGTCCTTCTCTGGAAACACCATATATTTT.

This clone was seen a single time. This sequence joins TRBV7-6 and TRBJ2-3, with D uncertain. Germline CDR1 reads SGHVS; CDR2 reads FNYEAQ. With 1 base removed from V and 3 bases from J, the gap between germline ends came to 8 bases. The CDR3 has 14 amino acids. The CDR3 spells CASSLGEGTDTQYF. CDR3 sequence (DNA): TGTGCCAGCAGCTTAGGGGAAGGGACAGATACGCAGTATTTT.

V gene TRBV2 combines with J gene TRBJ2-2; TRBD2 matches 14 bases. V lost 6 bases, J lost 5 bases, and 2 bases stayed unmatched. The CDR3 is made up of 15 amino acids. The germline V gene encodes CDR1 SNHLY and CDR2 FYNNEI. The CDR3 DNA follows: TGTGCCAGCAGGGGGACTAGCGGGGGTACCGGGGAGCTGTTTTTT. This translates into CASRGTSGGTGELFF.

The DNA of the CDR3 is TGTGCCAGCAGCTTGGCTCGGACAGATAATGAAAAACTGTTTTTT. Translation gives CASSLARTDNEKLFF. The chain couples TRBV5-5 to TRBJ1-4, with D maybe TRBD1 (6 bases). The CDR3 is 15 amino acids. V lost 0 bases, J lost 4 bases, and 10 bases lay in between. Per the germline V gene, CDR1 is SGHKS and CDR2 is YYEKEE (reference sequence).

This sequence joins TRBV7-9 and TRBJ1-4; weak D call: TRBD1 (6 bases). The CDR3 length is 15 residues. V was pared by 0 bases and J by 6 bases, with 11 bases between. CDR1 and CDR2 from the germline V gene are SEHNR and FQNEAQ (reference sequence). The chain's CDR3 is CASSLAAGADEKLFF. The CDR3 DNA reads TGTGCCAGCAGCTTAGCGGCGGGGGCCGATGAAAAACTGTTTTTT.

A remark on this clone: Without the conserved terminal phenylalanine or tryptophan, this CDR3 likely stems from a read error. The V gene is TRBV3-1 (or the pseudogene TRBV3-2), the J gene TRBJ2-7; 9 nucleotides agree with TRBD1. Germline V gene sequence: CDR1 LGHDT, CDR2 YNNKEL (reference sequence). The CDR3 runs 15 residues. After removal of 5 bases from V and 2 bases from J, the junction contained 7 bases not matched to a gene. CDR3 sequence reads: CASSAGTGPPYEQYL. The CDR3 DNA sequence: TGTGCCAGCAGCGCCGGGACAGGGCCTCCCTACGAGCAGTACCTC.

This clone is a singleton in its sample. V gene TRBV5-1 combines with J gene TRBJ1-5, with 7 bases fitting TRBD1. Losses at the gene ends were 4 bases for V and 7 bases for J; bases not matched to a gene: 8. Germline V gene sequence: CDR1 SGHRS, CDR2 YFSETQ. CDR3 length: 14 residues. Written as DNA, the CDR3 is TGCGCCAGCAGCCCCGGACAGGAGGGACAGCCCCAGCATTTT. It encodes CASSPGQEGQPQHF.

V is TRBV5-1 and J is TRBJ1-1, with TRBD1 matching over 7 bases. Unmatched junction bases numbered 0, after V lost 1 base and J lost 6 bases. The CDR3 is made up of 12 amino acids. Looked up from germline, CDR1 is SGHRS and CDR2 is YFSETQ. CDR3 nucleotide sequence: TGCGCCAGCAGCTTGCAGGGGGCTGAAGCTTTCTTT. Encoded protein: CASSLQGAEAFF.

The V call is TRBV6-1, the J call TRBJ1-6; D uncertain. Germline CDR1 reads MNHNS; CDR2 reads SASEGT. The CDR3 consists of 14 residues. V was cut by 2 bases and J by 7 bases, with 9 bases left in between. The CDR3 DNA follows: TGTGCCAGCAGTGAACAATCTAGGAATTCACCCCTCCACTTT. It codes for CASSEQSRNSPLHF.

The rearrangement joins TRBV7-8 to TRBJ1-1; possible D gene TRBD1, 5 bases. Germline assignment: CDR1 SGHVS and CDR2 FQNEAQ. There are 17 residues in the CDR3. The V gene lost 1 base and the J gene lost 1 base, with 16 bases spanning the gap. DNA for the CDR3: TGTGCCAGCAGCTTAGAAAGGAGGGGCAGTCAGAACACTGAAGCTTTCTTT. Protein sequence: CASSLERRGSQNTEAFF.

The gene calls are TRBV6-5 and TRBJ2-1, with D perhaps assigned TRBD1 or TRBD2 (6 bases each). The CDR3 is 13 residues long. The germline V gene has CDR1 MNHEY and CDR2 SVGAGI. V was cut by 0 bases and J by 8 bases, with 8 bases left in between. CDR3 protein: CASSYSGGHEQFF. CDR3 DNA: TGTGCCAGCAGTTACTCAGGGGGGCATGAGCAGTTCTTC.

The chain joins TRBV6-2 or TRBV6-3 to TRBJ1-6; D uncertain. The V and J ends lost 4 bases and 4 bases respectively, with 8 bases between them. Per germline, CDR1 MNHEY and CDR2 SVGEGT. CDR3 length: 14 amino acids. The CDR3 DNA follows: TGTGCCAGCAGTTCAGTGATATATAATTCACCCCTCCACTTT. Residues: CASSSVIYNSPLHF.

The chain couples TRBV14 to TRBJ2-3; no clear D gene. Germline loops: CDR1 SGHDN, CDR2 FVKESK. V shed 1 base and J shed 4 bases, with 0 bases lying between them. This CDR3 has 11 residues. Here the CDR3 reads CASSQADTQYF. CDR3 coding DNA: TGTGCCAGCAGCCAAGCAGATACGCAGTATTTT.

The CDR3 DNA follows: TGTGCCAGCAGTTACGGGACACCGAATCAGCCCCAGCATTTT. Its translation: CASSYGTPNQPQHF. This rearrangement joins TRBV6-2 or TRBV6-3 to TRBJ1-5; perhaps TRBD1 as D (6 bases). Germline loops: CDR1 MNHEY, CDR2 SVGEGT. CDR3 length: 14 amino acids. V was shortened by 2 bases and J by 4 bases, with 9 bases between the two germline ends.

The chain is built from TRBV19 and TRBJ1-1; 8 nucleotides align to TRBD1. Looked up from germline, CDR1 is LNHDA and CDR2 is SQIVND (reference sequence). V was pared by 4 bases and J by 1 base, with 2 bases of the junction left unmatched. The CDR3 has 14 residues. The CDR3 DNA sequence: TGTGCCAGTAGTACACAGGGGGGGAACACTGAAGCTTTCTTT. Translation gives CASSTQGGNTEAFF. The complete variable domain, with remaining parts taken from reference TRBV19 and TRBJ1-1, reads DGGITQSPKYLFRKEGQNVTLSCEQNLNHDAMYWYRQDPGQGLRLIYYSQIVNDFQKGDIAEGYSVSREKKESFPLTVTSAQKNPTAFYLCASSTQGGNTEAFFGQGTRLTVV.

The chain couples TRBV30 to TRBJ1-6; D perhaps matches TRBD1 (5 bases). Deletions cut 4 bases from V and 9 bases from J, with 13 bases between. Germline V gene data show CDR1 as GTSNPN and CDR2 as SVGIG (reference sequence). CDR3 length: 13 residues. Here the CDR3 reads CAWKRDEGSPLHF. Here the CDR3 DNA reads TGTGCCTGGAAAAGGGACGAGGGTTCACCCCTCCACTTT.

The table lists this clone with a count of one. The rearrangement joins TRBV6-1 to TRBJ2-1, with 7 nucleotides matching TRBD1. The CDR3 has 15 residues. Trimming removed 2 bases from V and 1 base from J; junction bases left unmatched: 2. Germline loops: CDR1 MNHNS, CDR2 SASEGT. The CDR3 region has the DNA TGTGCCAGCAGTGAAATGACAGGGTCCTACAATGAGCAGTTCTTC. Its translation: CASSEMTGSYNEQFF.